Below, one T cell receptor beta chain is given with its context. This entry comes from a study of blood T cell repertoires in COVID-19. The CDR3 sequence is 12 residues long. The ends were cut back, 3 bases at V and 7 bases at J, with 7 bases in the middle. Looked up from germline, CDR1 is SGHDT and CDR2 is YYEEEE. TCRdb's copy holds only in-frame clones and misses some; the assay was immunoSEQ multiplex PCR. The sample lists approximately 53,000 clones, approximately 88% occurring once. The receptor's source is a human donor in a cohort sampled during active COVID-19. The chain links TRBV5-6 to TRBJ2-2, with a weak D call TRBD1 (6 bases). The sequenced material came from peripheral blood. CDR3 bases: TGTGCCAGCAGCTGGGGGCTCGGGGAGCTGTTTTTT. It codes for CASSWGLGELFF.